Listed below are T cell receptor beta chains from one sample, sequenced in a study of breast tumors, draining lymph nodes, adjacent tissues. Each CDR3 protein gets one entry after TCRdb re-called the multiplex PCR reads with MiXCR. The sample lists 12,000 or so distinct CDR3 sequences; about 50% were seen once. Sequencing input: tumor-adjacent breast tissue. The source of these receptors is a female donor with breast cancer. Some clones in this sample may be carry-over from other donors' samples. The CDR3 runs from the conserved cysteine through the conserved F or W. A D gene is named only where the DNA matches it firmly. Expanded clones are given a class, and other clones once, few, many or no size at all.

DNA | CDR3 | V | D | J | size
TGTGCCAGCAGTTCCCTAGCGGGAGATTTCAATGAGCAGTTCTTC | CASSSLAGDFNEQFF | TRBV6-5 | TRBD2 | TRBJ2-1 | .
TGCGCCAGCAGCTTGGTTTCCCAGAGCTCCTACGAGCAGTACTTC | CASSLVSQSSYEQYF | TRBV5-1 | . | TRBJ2-7 | .
TGTGCCAGCAGTGATGGGTCCGGGGAGCTGTTTTTT | CASSDGSGELFF | TRBV2 | . | TRBJ2-2 | medium-sized
TGTGCCAGCAGTGACAGACCCATGCAGTACTTC | CASSDRPMQYF | TRBV2 | . | TRBJ2-7 | .
TGTGCCAGCAGGGGGGGGAATAATGTGAACACTGAAGCTTTCTTT | CASRGGNNVNTEAFF | TRBV12-3/TRBV12-4 | . | TRBJ1-1 | few
TGCAGTGCTAGAGATCGCAGGGACGCCTCTGGAAACACCATATATTTT | CSARDRRDASGNTIYF | TRBV20-1 | . | TRBJ1-3 | .
TGTGCCATCAGTGTCAGCGGGAGTGGATCCTACGAGCAGTACTTC | CAISVSGSGSYEQYF | TRBV10-3 | TRBD2 | TRBJ2-7 | medium-sized
TGTGCCAGCAGCTTGAAGAGCGGGAGCACAGATACGCAGTATTTT | CASSLKSGSTDTQYF | TRBV7-2 | . | TRBJ2-3 | .
TGCACCAGCAGCCAAGAAGGGTGGGGGACAGGTGGAAACACCATATATTTT | CTSSQEGWGTGGNTIYF | TRBV4-3 | TRBD1 | TRBJ1-3 | .
TGTGCTAGCAGCTTAGCCGGTCTACAAGAGACCCAGTACTTC | CASSLAGLQETQYF | TRBV7-7 | . | TRBJ2-5 | many
TGTGCCAGCAGCTTAGGGACAGGGACGAACTACTTC | CASSLGTGTNYF | TRBV11-3 | TRBD1 | TRBJ2-7 | medium-sized
TGTGCCAGCAGCCCGGGACCCCAGCCCTACAATGAGCAGTTCTTC | CASSPGPQPYNEQFF | TRBV9 | . | TRBJ2-1 | medium-sized
TGTGCCAGCAGTGAAGCGGGCCAGGGCTATACGAGCAATCAGCCCCAGTATTTT | CASSEAGQGYTSNQPQYF | TRBV6-1 | . | TRBJ2-3 | many
TGCAGTGCCCCGAGTAAGGGGACCGGTAATTCACCCCTCCACTTT | CSAPSKGTGNSPLHF | TRBV20-1 | . | TRBJ1-6 | medium-sized
TGTGCCAGCAGTTACTCGGGTTTTAGCGGGAACAATGAGCAGTTCTTC | CASSYSGFSGNNEQFF | TRBV6-5 | TRBD2 | TRBJ2-1 | many
TGCGCCAGCAGACGCAGCTCCGACCCTAGCACAGATACGCAGTATTTT | CASRRSSDPSTDTQYF | TRBV5-1 | . | TRBJ2-3 | .
TGCGCCAGCAGCCGAGGGTTGGGAGGGTCGGGGTCTGGGGCCAACGTCCTGACTTTC | CASSRGLGGSGSGANVLTF | TRBV4-3 | TRBD2 | TRBJ2-6 | many
TGCAGTGCTAGTGGGGGTATATACGAGCAGTACTTC | CSASGGIYEQYF | TRBV20-1 | . | TRBJ2-7 | .
TGTGCCAGCAGTGGACAGGGGAACAATCAGCCCCAGCATTTT | CASSGQGNNQPQHF | TRBV9 | TRBD1 | TRBJ1-5 | .
TGTGCCAGCAGCTCGACTAGCGGGAGCCCAACTTACTCCTACAATGAGCAGTTCTTC | CASSSTSGSPTYSYNEQFF | TRBV7-9 | TRBD2 | TRBJ2-1 | .
TGTGCCAGCAGCCTGTATAGCAATCAGCCCCAGCAGTATTTC | CASSLYSNQPQQYF | TRBV7-2 | . | TRBJ2-7 | .